This T cell receptor beta chain was sequenced during a study of blood T cell repertoires in COVID-19 (dated by TCRdb to the early 2020s). Study-level background: Collaborator samples came from the United States, Italy and Spain and covered acute and convalescent phases of COVID-19. A de-identified subject ID, COVID-19 status, age in years and sex were almost always included in the sample metadata. Samples were obtained from the ongoing ImmuneRACE study (first 160 participants) and from about 1,300 subjects provided by 6 global collaborators. HLA class I and class II types, where available, came from metadata supplied by the sample provider rather than from assay-based typing. The material from the prospective study consisted of cDNA or gDNA derived from T cells, B-cell-depleted T cells, or PBMCs. Deeply sampled blood TCRbeta repertoires from subjects exposed to, actively infected with, or recovered from COVID-19 were included in the dataset. A freely available public database, intended as a resource for researchers studying the immune response to SARS-CoV-2, is where the repertoires were released. Overall study results and their limits: How much clinical and demographic metadata was included differed by source and by participant, and the metadata was provided uncurated.

The immunoSEQ Assay, a bias-controlled multiplex PCR, was used to amplify TCRbeta CDR3 regions from genomic DNA. In the source study's methods: Nucleated cell counts per sample were estimated from amplification of reference gene primers within the assay. To quantify the absolute abundance of each unique TCRbeta CDR3 rearrangement, sequence reads were collapsed and filtered. For each sample, productive Simpson clonality was calculated as the square root of Simpson's diversity index over productive rearrangements. TCRdb holds this immuneACCESS table with in-frame rearrangements only. Some clones are missing; in checked studies, unresolved V genes explain under half, and the rest has no known cause. V, J and clone size derive from that table, while D and trimming were established from the DNA sequence. A total of about 160,000 clones appear in this sample, 92% of them only once. 4.5% to 5% of the sample belongs to the ten largest clones.

One collaborating source in Seattle enrolled patients during active infection and followed them longitudinally through the course of disease. Collaborating institutions collected whole blood in K2EDTA tubes following their own protocols. For TCRbeta analysis, collaborators shipped samples as frozen whole blood, isolated PBMCs, or DNA extracted from either of those sample types. Comment on this clone: Its cognate antigen has yet to be identified. No base qualities exist here, and no much larger clone lies one base off it.

This receptor was taken from a man younger than 40 with COVID-19, enrolled during active disease. Sequencing was carried out using peripheral blood.

The nucleotide sequence reads TGTGCCAGCTCCCGAGGGGGCGAGGCTTTCTTT. Translation gives CASSRGGEAFF. The chain is assembled from TRBV27 and TRBJ1-1; 7 middle bases align to TRBD1. CDR1 and CDR2 are drawn from the germline V gene (reference sequence): MNHEY, SMNVEV. The CDR3 spans 11 residues, from the cysteine through the phenylalanine. Only the CDR3 region is kept as DNA, spanning 33 bases read in frame from base 1. Clipping removes 8 bases from V and 11 bases from J, with 8 as the unmatched junction base count.